This is a list of T cell receptor beta chains from one sample in a study of cytomegalovirus exposure and HLA in healthy donors. Clones were read by immunoSEQ multiplex PCR, and TCRdb kept only the in-frame ones, dropping some. The sample includes just over 150,000 clones, less than 90% of them seen just once. The sequenced sample consisted of PBMCs. These receptor sequences come from a male donor in good health and CMV-seropositive. Each CDR3 is given with its conserved first and last residue. A D gene is named only where the DNA matches it firmly. Rows may omit the clone size; those that give it use once, few, many or a size class.

TGTGCCAGCAGCGTCGGGACTAGTTTTAACGAGCAGTACTTC,CASSVGTSFNEQYF,-,TRBV9,TRBJ2-7,TRBD2
TGTGCCAGCAGCCAGGATCTAAACTACAGGGGCGACACTGAAGCTTTCTTT,CASSQDLNYRGDTEAFF,-,TRBV14,TRBJ1-1,TRBD1
TGTGCCAGCAGCAAGAGGGGGGGCTACACCTTC,CASSKRGGYTF,-,TRBV11-3,TRBJ1-2,-
TGTGCCAGCAGTGATACCAGGGGCTTTAATGAAAAACTGTTTTTT,CASSDTRGFNEKLFF,-,TRBV2,TRBJ1-4,-
TGTGCCAGCAGCGCTGAGACAGGTTCGCTACCTGGCAATCAGCCCCAGCATTTT,CASSAETGSLPGNQPQHF,once,TRBV28,TRBJ1-5,-
TGTGCCAGCAGGGTGTCGGATGCGGGAGGACAACAAGAGACCCAGTACTTC,CASRVSDAGGQQETQYF,-,TRBV5-4,TRBJ2-5,TRBD2
TGTGCCAGCTCACCACCCGGGCGGGAGGCGTCAAATACGCAGTATTTT,CASSPPGREASNTQYF,-,TRBV18,TRBJ2-3,TRBD2
TGTGCCAGCAGCTCCCTTGGCCAACCGGGACTAGCGTCAGATACGCAGTATTTT,CASSSLGQPGLASDTQYF,-,TRBV7-6,TRBJ2-3,TRBD2
TGTGCCACCAGCAGAGATTACGCGCGACTAGCGGGAGGGCCGGGCGGGGGTGAGCAGTTCTTC,CATSRDYARLAGGPGGGEQFF,few,TRBV15,TRBJ2-1,TRBD2
TGTGCCAGCTCACCACCGACAGGGGCCTTCAATCAGCCCCAGCATTTT,CASSPPTGAFNQPQHF,few,TRBV18,TRBJ1-5,TRBD1
TGTGCCAGCTCATCCAGACTGGAGGAAAAACTGTTTTTT,CASSSRLEEKLFF,-,TRBV18,TRBJ1-4,-
TGTGCCAGCAGCCCGGACAGGGGCTTGCAAGAGACCCAGTACTTC,CASSPDRGLQETQYF,-,TRBV5-6,TRBJ2-5,TRBD1
TGTGCCAGCAGTTCGGGACAAGCAGATACGCAGTATTTT,CASSSGQADTQYF,-,TRBV28,TRBJ2-3,-
TGTGCCAGCAGCTTACGACAGGGGGCAAACACCATATATTTT,CASSLRQGANTIYF,-,TRBV7-2,TRBJ1-3,TRBD1
TGTGCTAGCAGTCTTGGGGGGACCCGTAAAGAGACCCAGTACTTC,CASSLGGTRKETQYF,-,TRBV7-7,TRBJ2-5,-
TGTGCCAGCAGCAGTCCCGGGACAGACCCCTACGAGCAGTACTTC,CASSSPGTDPYEQYF,-,TRBV21-1,TRBJ2-7,-
TGTGCCAGCAGCAGAGACTCGGGGATAAGTGAGCAGTTCTTC,CASSRDSGISEQFF,-,TRBV21-1,TRBJ2-1,-
TGTGCCAGCTCTGCACGACTAGCGGGAGGGGAAGAGACCCAGTACTTC,CASSARLAGGEETQYF,-,TRBV18,TRBJ2-5,TRBD2
TGTGCCAGTAGTATCGCCGGGGACGAGCAGTACTTC,CASSIAGDEQYF,-,TRBV19,TRBJ2-7,-
TGTGCCGGAGGGCCCCATTATGCGGACTATGGCTACACCTTC,CAGGPHYADYGYTF,few,TRBV7-9,TRBJ1-2,-
TGTGCCAGCACGGGGGGAGCCTCTAGCCAAGAGACCCAGTACTTC,CASTGGASSQETQYF,-,TRBV2,TRBJ2-5,TRBD2
TGTGCCAGCAGTTATCACCTAGCGGGAGCGATCGGGGAGCTGTTTTTT,CASSYHLAGAIGELFF,once,TRBV6-5,TRBJ2-2,TRBD2
TGTGCCAGCACCAACACGGGGAATGAAAAACTGTTTTTT,CASTNTGNEKLFF,-,TRBV7-9,TRBJ1-4,-
TGTGCCAGCAGCTCGGGACAGCAAGAGACCCAGTACTTC,CASSSGQQETQYF,-,TRBV28,TRBJ2-5,TRBD1
TGTGCCAGCAGTGAATATCAGGCCGAAAATCAGCCCCAGCATTTT,CASSEYQAENQPQHF,once,TRBV25-1,TRBJ1-5,-
TGCGCCACTCGACAGACAGGGCGGTACGAGCAGTACTTC,CATRQTGRYEQYF,-,TRBV5-1,TRBJ2-7,TRBD1
TGCGCCAGCAGTTTTGACAGGGGGACCACTGAAGCTTTCTTT,CASSFDRGTTEAFF,few,TRBV5-1,TRBJ1-1,TRBD1
TGTGCCAGCAGCTCCAGGGTAGACAAAAACATTCAGTACTTC,CASSSRVDKNIQYF,-,TRBV11-3,TRBJ2-4,-
TGTGCCAGCAGCCCATGGGACTCCAACACCGGGGAGCTGTTTTTT,CASSPWDSNTGELFF,-,TRBV11-1,TRBJ2-2,-
TGCGCCAGCAGCCCGGGACTACCGGGGGATACGCAGTATTTT,CASSPGLPGDTQYF,-,TRBV5-1,TRBJ2-3,TRBD2
TGTGCCAGCAGCTTAGAGGGCCCACTAGCGGTCCCCGATACGCAGTATTTT,CASSLEGPLAVPDTQYF,-,TRBV7-8,TRBJ2-3,TRBD2
TGTGCCAGCAGCCACCAGGGACTTTCTAGGGGCTCCTACGAGCAGTACTTC,CASSHQGLSRGSYEQYF,-,TRBV11-3,TRBJ2-7,-
TGTGCCATCAGAGCCCAACAGGGAACTAATGAAAAACTGTTTTTT,CAIRAQQGTNEKLFF,-,TRBV10-3,TRBJ1-4,-
TGTGCCACGACAGAAAGCTACGAGCAGTACTTC,CATTESYEQYF,once,TRBV6-5,TRBJ2-7,-
TGCGCCAGCAGCTACTCAGGGGGGACTAATGAAAAACTGTTTTTT,CASSYSGGTNEKLFF,-,TRBV5-1,TRBJ1-4,TRBD1
TGTGCCAGCAGCTTCCGGACTAGCGGGGACACCGGGGAGCTGTTTTTT,CASSFRTSGDTGELFF,-,TRBV7-2,TRBJ2-2,TRBD2
TGTGCCAGCAGCGTAGATCCAGGCCTCAACTATGGCTACACCTTC,CASSVDPGLNYGYTF,-,TRBV9,TRBJ1-2,-
TGTGCCAACCGCAGGACAGGGGAAGTGGAGCAGTTCTTC,CANRRTGEVEQFF,-,TRBV5-4,TRBJ2-1,TRBD1
TGCGTCAGCACCGGGATGGGTGGCATTCAGTACTTC,CVSTGMGGIQYF,-,TRBV5-1,TRBJ2-4,-
TGTGCCAGCAGCGCCTCCCCGACAGCCCCGGGGGTCTACGAGCAGTACTTC,CASSASPTAPGVYEQYF,-,TRBV9,TRBJ2-7,-
TGTGCCAGCAGCTTAGTGACAGACACTGAAGCTTTCTTT,CASSLVTDTEAFF,-,TRBV7-2,TRBJ1-1,-
TGTGCCAGCAGTTTATTACTAGCGGGAGTGAAAACGCAGTATTTT,CASSLLLAGVKTQYF,few,TRBV27,TRBJ2-3,TRBD2
TGTGCCAGCAGTTTGGGAGGGATGGGAGATACGCAGTATTTT,CASSLGGMGDTQYF,-,TRBV27,TRBJ2-3,TRBD2
TGTGCCAGTAGTATAGATCGAGGACAGACCTCTGGCGAGCAGTACTTC,CASSIDRGQTSGEQYF,once,TRBV19,TRBJ2-7,-
TGTGCCAGCAGCGCCCAATTGGTAAGACAGGGGAACAATGAGCAGTTCTTC,CASSAQLVRQGNNEQFF,-,TRBV7-9,TRBJ2-1,TRBD1
TGTGCCAGCAGCTTGTACGGGGCGAACACCGGGGAGCTGTTTTTT,CASSLYGANTGELFF,-,TRBV11-2,TRBJ2-2,-
TGTGCCAGCAGTTTAAGACACGGCTACACCTTC,CASSLRHGYTF,-,TRBV28,TRBJ1-2,-
TGCGCCAGCAGCCAAAGGGCCGGGACAGGGAGTACTGAAGCTTTCTTT,CASSQRAGTGSTEAFF,-,TRBV4-3,TRBJ1-1,TRBD1
TGTGCCAGCAGTCTACCACTAGCGCTCTACAATGAGCAGTTCTTC,CASSLPLALYNEQFF,-,TRBV7-8,TRBJ2-1,TRBD2